This T cell receptor beta chain was captured by sequencing in a study of Tregs in tolerant kidney transplant recipients. Sequenced by immunoSEQ multiplex PCR; TCRdb stores in-frame clones only, minus some. The sample yields under 300,000 clones, 65% to 85% seen once. This CDR3 is 14 amino acids long. V was trimmed by 5 bases and J by 0 bases, leaving 8 bases between them. Germline V gene sequence: CDR1 LNHDA, CDR2 SQIVND (reference sequence). The TCR comes from a human donor in good health. The source material was CD4+ T cells from blood. This chain joins TRBV19 and TRBJ1-3, with a weak D call TRBD1 (6 bases). CDR3 amino acids: CASSARGSGNTIYF. The CDR3 coding sequence is TGTGCCAGTAGTGCCAGGGGCTCTGGAAACACCATATATTTT.